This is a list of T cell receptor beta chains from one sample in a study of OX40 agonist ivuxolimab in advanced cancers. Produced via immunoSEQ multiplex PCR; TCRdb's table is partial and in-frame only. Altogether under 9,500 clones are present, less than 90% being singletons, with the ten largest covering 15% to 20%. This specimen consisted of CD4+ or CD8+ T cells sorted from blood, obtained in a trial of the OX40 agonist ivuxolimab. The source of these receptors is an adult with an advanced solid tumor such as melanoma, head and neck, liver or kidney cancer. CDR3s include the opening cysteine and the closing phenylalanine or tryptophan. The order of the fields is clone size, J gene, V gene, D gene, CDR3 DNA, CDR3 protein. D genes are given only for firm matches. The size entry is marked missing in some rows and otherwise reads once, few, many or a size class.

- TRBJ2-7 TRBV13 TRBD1 TGTGCCAGCAGCGGGGGACAGGGCAACTACGAGCAGTACTTC CASSGGQGNYEQYF
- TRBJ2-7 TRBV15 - TGTGCCACCAGCAGGTTCGGAGGGGAGGAGCAGTACTTC CATSRFGGEEQYF
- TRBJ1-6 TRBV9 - TGTGCCAGCAGCGTAGGGGGATGGGGGAACTCACCCCTCCACTTT CASSVGGWGNSPLHF
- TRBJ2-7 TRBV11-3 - TGTGCCAGCAGCCCGGATGGGGCAGGGTACGAGCAGTACTTC CASSPDGAGYEQYF
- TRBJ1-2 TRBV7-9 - TGTGCCAGCAGCTTAGCGCCGCAGAGCGATGGCTACACCTTC CASSLAPQSDGYTF
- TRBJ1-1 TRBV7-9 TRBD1 TGTGCCAGCAGCTCAACTCGGGACAGGGTCTCTGAAGCTTTCTTT CASSSTRDRVSEAFF
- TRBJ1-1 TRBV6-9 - TGTGCCAGCAGTCCCGACATCCCGGGGACTGAAGCTTTCTTT CASSPDIPGTEAFF
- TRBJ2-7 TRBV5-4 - TGTGCCAGCAGCTTGGGGGGGACTTCCTACGAGCAGTACTTC CASSLGGTSYEQYF
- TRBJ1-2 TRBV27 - TGTGCCAGCAGTTTATCTGGGGCCTACGGGGACTATGGCTACACCTTC CASSLSGAYGDYGYTF
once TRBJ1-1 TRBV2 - TGTGCCAGCAGTGAACGTTGGACAATGAACACTGAAGCTTTCTTT CASSERWTMNTEAFF
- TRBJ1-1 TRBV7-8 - TGTGCCAGCAGCGGACCCGAGAACACTGAAGCTTTCTTT CASSGPENTEAFF
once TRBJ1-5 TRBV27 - TGTGCCAGCAGGACAGGAGCAAATCAGCCCCAGCATTTT CASRTGANQPQHF
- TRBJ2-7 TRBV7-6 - TGTGCCAGCAGCTTAGAGGCCCCCTACGAGCAGTACTTC CASSLEAPYEQYF
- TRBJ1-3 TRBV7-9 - TGTGCCAGCAGCCAAAGCCTCAAAGGAAACACCATATATTTT CASSQSLKGNTIYF
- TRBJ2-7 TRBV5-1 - TGCGCCAGCAGCTTCTTAGGGAACGAGCAGTACTTC CASSFLGNEQYF
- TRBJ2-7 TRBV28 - TGTGCCAGCAGTTTCCAGGGACTTGGAAGAAACGAGCAGTACTTC CASSFQGLGRNEQYF
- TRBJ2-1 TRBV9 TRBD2 TGTGCCAGCAGCGGCTGGGGGACGGGAGGAGTTGAGCAGTTCTTC CASSGWGTGGVEQFF
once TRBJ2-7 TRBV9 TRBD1 TGTGCCAGCAGCGTAGAGGGGACAGGGCTCTCCGAGCAGTACTTC CASSVEGTGLSEQYF
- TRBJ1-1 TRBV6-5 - TGTGCCAGCAGTCCCGTCGTCTTAATAGAAGCTTTCTTT CASSPVVLIEAFF
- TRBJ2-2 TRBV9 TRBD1 TGTGCCAGCAGCGCCGGACAGGGCAACACCGGGGAGCTGTTTTTT CASSAGQGNTGELFF
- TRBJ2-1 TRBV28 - TGTGCCACCGAAATCTCAGCAGCCCGGTTCTTC CATEISAARFF
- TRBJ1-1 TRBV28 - TGTGCCAGCAGTTTAACGACCTTTCAACCTGGCGAGGCTTTCTTT CASSLTTFQPGEAFF
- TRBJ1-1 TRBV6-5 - TGTGCCAGCAGTTACGCGGGGGACACTGAAGCTTTCTTT CASSYAGDTEAFF
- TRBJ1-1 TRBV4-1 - TGCGCCAGCAGCCAAAGGTCGGGGAACACTGAAGCTTTCTTT CASSQRSGNTEAFF
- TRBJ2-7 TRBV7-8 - TGTGCCAGCAGCTATACAACCCACCGACGGGAGTACGAGCAGTACTTC CASSYTTHRREYEQYF
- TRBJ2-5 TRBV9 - TGTGCCAGCAGCCACACAGGGTCCCAAGAGACCCAGTACTTC CASSHTGSQETQYF
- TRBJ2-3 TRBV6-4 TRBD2 TGTGCCAGCAGGAATCTAGCGGGGGGGCCCGATACGCAGTATTTT CASRNLAGGPDTQYF
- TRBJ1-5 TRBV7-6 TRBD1 TGTGCCAGCAGCCAAACAGGGGGCCCCAATCAGCCCCAGCATTTT CASSQTGGPNQPQHF
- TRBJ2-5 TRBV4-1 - TGCGCCAGCAGCCAGAGGGGGACTCAATCGACCCAGTACTTC CASSQRGTQSTQYF
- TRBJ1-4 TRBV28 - TGTGCCAGCAGTTTATCGACGGCGGGGGGCGCGAGGGAAAAACTGTTTTTT CASSLSTAGGAREKLFF
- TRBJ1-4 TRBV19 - TGTGCCAGTAGTGCCAGGTTAGGGCCGACTAATGAAAAACTGTTTTTT CASSARLGPTNEKLFF
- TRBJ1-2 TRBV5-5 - TGTGCCAGCAGCTTGGAGGCAAAAATTCTTAACTATGGCTACACCTTC CASSLEAKILNYGYTF
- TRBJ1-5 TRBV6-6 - TGTGCCAGCAGTTATCCGGCAGTAGGGGCGTATCAGCCCCAGCATTTT CASSYPAVGAYQPQHF
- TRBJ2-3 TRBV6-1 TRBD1 TGTGCCAGCAGTGAGGACAGGGCGGATACGCAGTATTTT CASSEDRADTQYF
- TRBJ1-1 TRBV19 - TGTGCCAGTAGTATAGGGCAGAACACTGAAGCTTTCTTT CASSIGQNTEAFF
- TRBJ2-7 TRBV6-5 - TGTGCCAGCAGTCAGGGAACCTCCTACGAGCAGTACTTC CASSQGTSYEQYF
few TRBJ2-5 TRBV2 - TGTGCCAGCCCCTCTTCGGTGGAGACCCAGTACTTC CASPSSVETQYF
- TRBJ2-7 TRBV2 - TGTGCCAGCAGTGATTTAGAAACCTACGAGCAGTACTTC CASSDLETYEQYF
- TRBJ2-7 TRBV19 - TGTGCCAGTGGGGAGACGAGAATCCACGAGCAGTACTTC CASGETRIHEQYF
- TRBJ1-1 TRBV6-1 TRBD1 TGTGCCACCTCGCTCGACAGGGCCCAACCCCAAGCTTTCTTT CATSLDRAQPQAFF
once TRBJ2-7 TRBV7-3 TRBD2 TGTGCCAGCAGCTGCAGCGCGTGTGGCGGGAGGCCCTACGAGCAGTACTTC CASSCSACGGRPYEQYF
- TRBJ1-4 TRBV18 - TGTGCCAGCTCACCGGACAGACAAAATGAAAAACTGTTTTTT CASSPDRQNEKLFF
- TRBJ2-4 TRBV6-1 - TGTGCCAGCAGTAACAGGGAGCTAGCCAAAAACATTCAGTACTTC CASSNRELAKNIQYF
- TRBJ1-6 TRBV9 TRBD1 TGTGCCAGCAGCGGTGGGACAGGGATTTCACCCCTCCACTTT CASSGGTGISPLHF
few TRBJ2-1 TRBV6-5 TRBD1 TGTGCCAGCAGTACCGACAGGGCGGAGTACAATGAGCAGTTCTTC CASSTDRAEYNEQFF
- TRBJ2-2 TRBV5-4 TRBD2 TGTGCCAGCAGCTCCCCGGGACTAGAGGCCGGGGAGCTGTTTTTT CASSSPGLEAGELFF
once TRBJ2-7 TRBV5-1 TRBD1 TGCGCCAGCAGCTGGGACAGGGGGTACGAGCAGTACTTC CASSWDRGYEQYF
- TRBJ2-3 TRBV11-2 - TGTGCCAGCAGCCCGTACTCTAGGGACACAGATACGCAGTATTTT CASSPYSRDTDTQYF
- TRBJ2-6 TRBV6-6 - TGTGCCAGCAGTTCCTTTGGCTCTGGGGCCAACGTCCTGACTTTC CASSSFGSGANVLTF
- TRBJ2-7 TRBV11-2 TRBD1 TGTGCCAGCAGCTTAGATCCAGGGGGCTACGAGCAGTACTTC CASSLDPGGYEQYF
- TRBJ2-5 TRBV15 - TGTGCCACCAGCTCCCCGATGGGGGTGGTGGAGACCCAGTACTTC CATSSPMGVVETQYF